A selection of T cell receptor beta chains follows, all from one sample in a study of identical twins. Via MiXCR, TCRdb re-called the 5' RACE reads, giving one row per CDR3 protein. The data show 500,000 to 550,000 distinct CDR3 sequences, around 24% seen once. The data were also submitted as part of a second study, on yellow fever vaccine responses in identical twins.

The sample comprised CD4+ T cells sorted from blood. These TCRs come from a woman aged 18-30 years in good health. Each CDR3 is given with its conserved first and last residue. Each record gives: clone size, J gene, V gene, D gene, CDR3 protein, CDR3 DNA. A D gene is named only where the DNA matches it firmly. Clone size is not always given. Where it is, it says once, few, many or a class for expanded clones.

few | TRBJ2-1 | TRBV10-3 | TRBD1 | CAITTRQGNEQFF | TGTGCCATCACCACAAGACAGGGGAATGAGCAGTTCTTC
NA | TRBJ1-4 | TRBV12-3/TRBV12-4 | NA | CASSFLGKNEKLFF | TGTGCCAGCAGTTTTCTGGGGAAAAATGAAAAACTGTTTTTT
few | TRBJ1-2 | TRBV19 | NA | CASSQQGAYGYTF | TGTGCCAGTAGCCAACAGGGAGCCTATGGCTACACCTTC
few | TRBJ1-1 | TRBV6-5 | NA | CASSYLRDTEAFF | TGTGCCAGCAGTTACCTACGGGACACTGAAGCTTTCTTT
few | TRBJ1-2 | TRBV10-3 | NA | CAISEGGTTLGYTF | TGTGCCATCAGTGAGGGTGGGACAACTTTAGGCTACACCTTC
few | TRBJ2-4 | TRBV6-2/TRBV6-3 | TRBD2 | CASSPSAGTSSITLAKNIQYF | TGTGCCAGCAGTCCTTCAGCCGGGACTAGCTCTATTACTTTAGCCAAAAACATTCAGTACTTC
NA | TRBJ2-1 | TRBV15 | TRBD2 | CATSRGSGDYNEQFF | TGTGCCACCAGCAGAGGGAGCGGGGATTACAATGAGCAGTTCTTC
NA | TRBJ2-3 | TRBV20-1 | TRBD2 | CSAELAGRPDTQYF | TGCAGTGCGGAACTAGCGGGACGGCCAGATACGCAGTATTTT
few | TRBJ2-2 | TRBV12-3/TRBV12-4 | NA | CASSPTSSYTGELFF | TGTGCCAGCAGTCCCACTAGCAGTTACACCGGGGAGCTGTTTTTT
few | TRBJ1-1 | TRBV6-2/TRBV6-3 | NA | CASSYSITEAFF | TGTGCCAGCAGTTATTCGATCACTGAAGCTTTCTTT
NA | TRBJ2-2 | TRBV12-3/TRBV12-4 | NA | CASRRVQARTGELFF | TGTGCCAGCAGGCGGGTACAAGCCAGGACCGGGGAGCTGTTTTTT
NA | TRBJ1-1 | TRBV7-6 | NA | CASSLDLGKTEAFF | TGTGCCAGCAGCTTAGATCTAGGGAAGACTGAAGCTTTCTTT
NA | TRBJ2-1 | TRBV3-1 | TRBD2 | CASTAPTTSGYNEQFF | TGTGCCAGCACTGCTCCGACGACTAGCGGGTACAATGAGCAGTTCTTC
NA | TRBJ2-1 | TRBV15 | NA | CATSRDKQGEQFF | TGTGCCACCAGCAGAGATAAGCAGGGAGAGCAGTTCTTC
NA | TRBJ2-1 | TRBV4-1 | TRBD1 | CASSQDGQGINEQFF | TGCGCCAGCAGCCAAGATGGACAGGGGATCAATGAGCAGTTCTTC
few | TRBJ2-4 | TRBV3-1 | TRBD1 | CASSQRDRARNIQYF | TGTGCCAGCAGCCAGAGAGACAGGGCGCGAAACATTCAGTACTTC
few | TRBJ2-3 | TRBV5-1 | NA | CASSVAGDTQYF | TGCGCCAGCAGCGTCGCGGGAGATACGCAGTATTTT
few | TRBJ2-1 | TRBV6-1 | NA | CASTKRGSGGGEQFF | TGTGCCAGCACTAAGAGGGGGTCGGGGGGCGGTGAGCAGTTCTTC
few | TRBJ1-2 | TRBV12-3/TRBV12-4 | NA | CASSHYGTYGYTF | TGTGCCAGCAGTCACTACGGGACCTATGGCTACACCTTC
few | TRBJ2-7 | TRBV28 | NA | CASSLPTRITGMRTYEQYF | TGTGCCAGCAGTTTACCGACGAGGATTACAGGGATGAGGACCTACGAGCAGTACTTC
NA | TRBJ1-1 | TRBV3-1 | NA | CASRGLQNTEAFF | TGTGCCAGCAGAGGGCTTCAGAACACTGAAGCTTTCTTT
NA | TRBJ1-4 | TRBV20-1 | TRBD1 | CSARPIQGGNEKLFF | TGCAGTGCTAGGCCTATACAGGGGGGAAATGAAAAACTGTTTTTT
NA | TRBJ2-3 | TRBV9 | NA | CASSPRTAGSTDTQYF | TGTGCCAGCAGCCCCCGGACGGCTGGGAGCACAGATACGCAGTATTTT
NA | TRBJ2-1 | TRBV5-1 | NA | CASSSWGQEQFF | TGCGCCAGCAGCTCCTGGGGGCAGGAGCAGTTCTTC
NA | TRBJ1-2 | TRBV3-1 | TRBD1 | CASSLGTGGAVLVGYTF | TGTGCCAGCAGTCTCGGGACAGGGGGCGCGGTCCTCGTTGGCTACACCTTC
NA | TRBJ2-2 | TRBV12-3/TRBV12-4 | NA | CASKLSVTGGTGELFF | TGTGCCAGCAAACTATCCGTAACGGGTGGGACCGGGGAGCTGTTTTTT
few | TRBJ2-1 | TRBV6-2/TRBV6-3 | NA | CASSYANSGGTKGFF | TGTGCCAGCAGTTACGCCAATAGCGGAGGGACGAAAGGATTCTTC
few | TRBJ2-7 | TRBV18 | TRBD2 | CASRQLAGPPYEQYF | TGTGCCAGCCGCCAACTAGCGGGACCTCCATACGAGCAGTACTTC
few | TRBJ2-1 | TRBV10-3 | NA | CAISGEMSNEQFF | TGTGCCATCAGTGGGGAGATGAGCAATGAGCAGTTCTTC
few | TRBJ2-2 | TRBV2 | TRBD1 | CASRTGTVNGELFF | TGTGCCAGCAGAACCGGGACAGTTAACGGGGAGCTGTTTTTT
few | TRBJ1-5 | TRBV19 | TRBD1 | CASSIEGQAWGQPQHF | TGTGCCAGTAGTATAGAAGGACAGGCGTGGGGTCAGCCCCAGCATTTT
few | TRBJ2-2 | TRBV4-1 | TRBD2 | CASSHLLAGIVSTGELFF | TGCGCCAGCAGCCACCTACTAGCGGGAATTGTGAGCACCGGGGAGCTGTTTTTT
NA | TRBJ2-3 | TRBV2 | TRBD2 | CASSSGAGGTDTQYF | TGTGCCAGCAGTTCCGGAGCGGGGGGCACAGATACGCAGTATTTT
few | TRBJ2-3 | TRBV5-1 | NA | CASSWSEADTQYF | TGCGCCAGCAGCTGGTCAGAGGCGGATACGCAGTATTTT
NA | TRBJ2-2 | TRBV11-2 | NA | CAHLRGAGTGELFF | TGTGCCCACTTACGGGGCGCTGGCACCGGGGAGCTGTTTTTT
few | TRBJ1-2 | TRBV15 | TRBD1 | CATSRGQGGYGYTF | TGTGCCACCAGCAGAGGACAGGGTGGTTATGGCTACACCTTC
NA | TRBJ2-1 | TRBV5-5 | TRBD2 | CASSLTSGSSNEQFF | TGTGCCAGCAGCTTAACTAGCGGGAGCAGCAATGAGCAGTTCTTC
NA | TRBJ2-3 | TRBV24-1 | NA | CATSDFRASADTQYF | TGTGCCACCAGTGATTTTCGGGCTAGCGCGGATACGCAGTATTTT
few | TRBJ2-3 | TRBV28 | NA | CASSLGVPDTQYF | TGTGCCAGCAGTTTGGGGGTCCCAGATACGCAGTATTTT
NA | TRBJ2-4 | TRBV9 | NA | CASSVGIAKNIQYF | TGTGCCAGCAGCGTCGGAATAGCCAAAAACATTCAGTACTTC
NA | TRBJ2-1 | TRBV9 | TRBD2 | CASGQPPGLATPHEQFF | TGTGCCAGCGGTCAACCTCCAGGACTAGCGACCCCCCATGAGCAGTTCTTC
NA | TRBJ1-1 | TRBV4-2 | NA | CASSQGPGGHTEAFF | TGTGCCAGCAGCCAAGGCCCCGGGGGACACACTGAAGCTTTCTTT
NA | TRBJ2-3 | TRBV5-1 | NA | CASSSQGGYFTDTQYF | TGCGCCAGCAGTTCGCAGGGGGGCTATTTCACAGATACGCAGTATTTT